One sample yielded the 31 T cell receptor beta chains listed below, sequenced in a study of CD4 T cells in relation to SARS-CoV-2 and coronaviruses. These receptors lack a known antigen. TCRdb keeps only in-frame clones here, not all; method: immunoSEQ multiplex PCR. The data contain around 45,000 clones, over 75% of them seen just once; the ten biggest clones take up 1.4% to 1.5%. The source material was naive CD4+ T cells from PBMCs, cultured in vitro. Subset: naive CD4+ T cells isolated by negative enrichment. These TCRs come from an adult with COVID-19.

This clone was detected only a few times. The rearrangement joins TRBV5-1 to TRBJ2-2; weak D call: TRBD1 (6 bases). Germline V gene data show CDR1 as SGHRS and CDR2 as YFSETQ. V gave up 4 bases and J gave up 1 base, with 11 bases separating them. The CDR3 covers 15 residues. The CDR3 is CASSLMDRNTGELFF. CDR3 DNA: TGCGCCAGCAGCCTGATGGACAGGAACACCGGGGAGCTGTTTTTT.

The CDR3 bases are TGTGCCAGTTGGGACTACACAGATACGCAGTATTTT. It specifies CASWDYTDTQYF. This chain links TRBV6-5 with TRBJ2-3; 7 bases are shared with TRBD2. This CDR3 region has 12 residues. V lost 9 bases to trimming and J lost 2 bases; unmatched junction nucleotides: 2. Germline V gene lookup returns CDR1 MNHEY and CDR2 SVGAGI.

The chain carries TRBV25-1 and TRBJ2-7; 8 bases align to TRBD1. V lost 4 bases and J lost 2; bases outside the gene matches: 4. Germline V gene sequence: CDR1 MGHDK, CDR2 SYGVNS. This CDR3 has 14 amino acids. The CDR3 is CASSADRGTYEQYF. DNA of the CDR3: TGTGCCAGCAGTGCCGACAGGGGAACCTACGAGCAGTACTTC.

V usage is TRBV4-1 and J usage is TRBJ2-4; the match to TRBD1 covers 7 bases. This CDR3 region has 14 residues. The germline CDR1 and CDR2 sequences are MGHRA and YSYEKL. The V gene end was trimmed by 3 bases and the J gene end by 4 bases; junction bases not matched to a gene: 3. The CDR3: CASSHPDRKNIQYF. CDR3 bases: TGCGCCAGCAGCCATCCGGACAGGAAAAACATTCAGTACTTC.

The V call is TRBV18, the J call TRBJ1-2; perhaps TRBD1 as D (6 bases). The CDR3 length is 13 residues. Germline CDR1 KGHSH, CDR2 LQKENI. Trimming stripped 4 bases from V and 2 bases from J, with 8 bases between. The CDR3 DNA is TGTGCCAGCTCACAGGACAGAAACTATGGCTACACCTTC. It is translated as CASSQDRNYGYTF.

This clone was recorded a few times. V is TRBV11-2 and J is TRBJ2-1; 9 bases align to TRBD2. This CDR3 comprises 16 residues. Germline assignment: CDR1 SGHAT and CDR2 FQNNGV. V shed 5 bases, J shed 8 bases, and the junction held 13 bases outside the gene matches. DNA of the CDR3: TGTGCCAGCAGCGGAACTCAGGGGGTAGCGGGAGATGAGCAGTTCTTC. This encodes CASSGTQGVAGDEQFF.

The chain uses TRBV4-1 and TRBJ2-1; TRBD1 aligns across 10 bases. CDR1 MGHRA and CDR2 YSYEKL come from the germline V gene. After removal of 4 bases from V and 10 bases from J, the junction contained 13 bases not matched to a gene. The CDR3 has 16 amino acids. In DNA form, the CDR3 reads TGCGCCAGCAGCCGAGCACCGGGACAGGGGTTTCGGGAGCAGTTCTTC. Translation gives CASSRAPGQGFREQFF.

The chain has TRBV11-2 and TRBJ2-3; perhaps TRBD1 as D (6 bases). The germline V gene has CDR1 SGHAT and CDR2 FQNNGV. Trimming left V 3 bases short and J 4 bases short, with 8 bases between. The CDR3 has 13 residues. The CDR3 sequence: CASSFEGADTQYF. The CDR3 DNA reads TGTGCCAGCAGCTTTGAGGGGGCAGATACGCAGTATTTT.

This chain joins TRBV4-1 and TRBJ2-7; no definite D call. Trimming took off 0 bases at V and 0 bases at J, with 21 bases between the two ends. This CDR3 contains 19 residues. Germline values: CDR1 MGHRA, CDR2 YSYEKL. The CDR3 spells CASSQDRQGFSDSSYEQYF. In DNA, the CDR3 is TGCGCCAGCAGCCAAGATCGCCAAGGGTTCAGCGATAGCTCCTACGAGCAGTACTTC.

The rearrangement joins TRBV11-3 to TRBJ1-6; weak D call: TRBD1 (5 bases). Germline loops: CDR1 SGHNT, CDR2 YENEEA. This CDR3 region has 16 residues. V was trimmed by 5 bases and J by 8 bases, leaving 19 bases between them. This CDR3 is CASSPRAEGKDSPLHF. DNA of the CDR3: TGTGCCAGCAGCCCTCGAGCGGAGGGGAAAGATTCACCCCTCCACTTT.

This clone was detected only a few times. The CDR3 here is CASSRTPNTGELFF. CDR3 bases: TGTGCCAGCAGCCGGACACCGAACACCGGGGAGCTGTTTTTT. The chain joins TRBV5-5 to TRBJ2-2; D might be TRBD1 (5 bases). The CDR3 has 14 amino acids. V lost 4 bases, J lost 0 bases, and 7 bases lay in between. Germline V CDR1 and CDR2: SGHKS, YYEKEE (reference sequence). Drawing the rest from reference TRBV5-5 and TRBJ2-2, the complete variable domain is DAGVTQSPTHLIKTRGQQVTLRCSPISGHKSVSWYQQVLGQGPQFIFQYYEKEERGRGNFPDRFSARQFPNYSSELNVNALLLGDSALYLCASSRTPNTGELFFGEGSRLTVL.

This clone appeared a single time. The chain recombines TRBV18 with TRBJ2-2, with D maybe TRBD1 (5 bases). This CDR3 has 16 amino acids. Germline CDR1 is KGHSH and CDR2 is LQKENI. The V gene lost 4 bases and the J gene lost 5 bases, with 17 bases spanning the gap. For the CDR3, the DNA is TGTGCCAGCTCACTGGACCGACAGAGGTTAACCGGGGAGCTGTTTTTT. Amino acid sequence: CASSLDRQRLTGELFF. The whole variable domain, remainder taken from reference TRBV18 and TRBJ2-2, is NAGVMQNPRHLVRRRGQEARLRCSPMKGHSHVYWYRQLPEEGLKFMVYLQKENIIDESGMPKERFSAEFPKEGPSILRIQQVVRGDSAAYFCASSLDRQRLTGELFFGEGSRLTVL.

The J gene is TRBJ1-6, the V gene TRBV2, with D maybe TRBD1 (6 bases). The CDR3 contains 15 residues. Trimming stripped 4 bases from V and 5 bases from J, with 12 bases between. Germline CDR1 and CDR2: SNHLY and FYNNEI. The CDR3: CASSVYRTDNSPLHF. The DNA of the CDR3 is TGTGCCAGCAGTGTTTATAGGACAGATAATTCACCCCTCCACTTT.

The J gene is TRBJ1-6, the V gene TRBV11-2; no clear D. CDR3 size: 15 residues. V gave up 3 bases and J gave up 0 bases, with 6 bases separating them. Germline values: CDR1 SGHAT, CDR2 FQNNGV. The CDR3 DNA follows: TGTGCCAGCAGCTTCCGGGGCTCCTATAATTCACCCCTCCACTTT. Translation gives CASSFRGSYNSPLHF.

The genes are TRBV5-1 and TRBJ2-3; D possibly corresponds to TRBD2 (5 bases). Trimming removed 3 bases at V and 3 bases at J, with 14 bases between. The CDR3 is 15 residues long. Germline V gene sequence: CDR1 SGHRS, CDR2 YFSETQ. This CDR3 reads CASSSTSYETDTQYF. For the CDR3, the DNA is TGCGCCAGCAGCTCAACTAGTTACGAAACAGATACGCAGTATTTT.

This clone was observed a handful of times. V and J are TRBV2 and TRBJ1-6, with 8 bases aligning to TRBD1. In germline, CDR1 is SNHLY, CDR2 FYNNEI. CDR3 length: 14 residues. Losses at the gene ends were 6 bases for V and 3 bases for J; bases not matched to a gene: 1. The CDR3 DNA reads as TGTGCCAGCAGGGACAGGGACTATAATTCACCCCTCCACTTT. Translation gives CASRDRDYNSPLHF.

CDR3 protein: CASSFSGSGDYEQYF. The CDR3, as DNA: TGTGCCAGCAGTTTTTCCGGCTCCGGGGATTACGAGCAGTACTTC. The V gene is TRBV28, the J gene TRBJ2-7; D is perhaps TRBD2 (5 bases). CDR1 MDHEN and CDR2 SYDVKM come from the germline V gene. The CDR3 length is 15 residues. V shed 3 bases and J shed 4 bases, with 16 bases lying between them.

This clone was observed a few times. The chain uses TRBV30 and TRBJ2-7; D may correspond to TRBD1 or TRBD2 (6 bases each). CDR3 length: 14 residues. From germline, CDR1 is GTSNPN and CDR2 SVGIG (reference sequence). V was trimmed by 3 bases and J by 6 bases, leaving 18 bases between them. As DNA, the CDR3 is TGTGCCTGGAGGTACGGGGGCCCCCCGTCCGAGCAGTACTTC. Protein product: CAWRYGGPPSEQYF.

The V gene is TRBV5-1, the J gene TRBJ1-2, with 8 nucleotides matching TRBD1. Germline CDR1 is SGHRS and CDR2 is YFSETQ. CDR3 length: 16 amino acids. V shed 5 bases, J shed 6 bases, and the junction held 15 bases outside the gene matches. The CDR3 region is CASSDTGTGGVDGYTF. DNA of the CDR3: TGCGCCAGCAGTGATACCGGGACAGGAGGAGTGGATGGCTACACCTTC.

The chain recombines TRBV6-2 or TRBV6-3 with TRBJ1-1; D ambiguous. Trimming left V 4 bases short and J 0 bases short, with 6 bases between. Germline CDR1 MNHEY, CDR2 SVGEGT. This CDR3 is 13 amino acids long. In nucleotides, the CDR3 is TGTGCCAGCAGTTCTACTTTGAACACTGAAGCTTTCTTT. Translating gives CASSSTLNTEAFF.

This sequence joins TRBV6-5 and TRBJ1-1; a possible D gene is TRBD1 (5 bases). Trimming pared 5 bases from V and 9 bases from J, leaving 13 bases between. The CDR3 is 12 residues long. The V gene's germline CDR1 is MNHEY and CDR2 SVGAGI. The CDR3 bases are TGTGCCAGCAGTAGGACCGGGGGACAAGCTTTCTTT. Translating gives CASSRTGGQAFF.

The chain recombines TRBV4-1 with TRBJ2-5, with 11 bases that match TRBD2. Germline trimming cut 0 bases from V and 5 bases from J; bases unmatched to any gene: 2. There are 15 residues in the CDR3. Germline V lookup: CDR1 MGHRA, CDR2 YSYEKL. The CDR3 DNA is TGCGCCAGCAGCCAAGAACTAGCGGGAGTTGAGACCCAGTACTTC. This codes for CASSQELAGVETQYF.

This sequence joins TRBV5-1 and TRBJ2-6, with 11 positions matching TRBD2. Germline loops: CDR1 SGHRS, CDR2 YFSETQ. V lost 5 bases to trimming and J lost 1 base; unmatched junction nucleotides: 2. The CDR3 is 16 residues long. CDR3 sequence (DNA): TGCGCCAGCAGGGGACTAGCGGAGTCTGGGGCCAACGTCCTGACTTTC. Protein: CASRGLAESGANVLTF. The full variable domain, rest sourced from reference TRBV5-1 and TRBJ2-6, is KAGVTQTPRYLIKTRGQQVTLSCSPISGHRSVSWYQQTPGQGLQFLFEYFSETQRNKGNFPGRFSGRQFSNSRSEMNVSTLELGDSALYLCASRGLAESGANVLTFGAGSRLTVL.

The rearrangement joins TRBV19 to TRBJ2-7; D might be TRBD1 (6 bases). The V and J ends lost 6 bases and 1 base respectively, with 16 bases between them. The CDR3 spans 15 residues. The germline V gene encodes CDR1 LNHDA and CDR2 SQIVND (reference sequence). CDR3 residues: CASSLVGASSYEQYF. The CDR3 DNA is TGTGCCAGTAGCTTAGTGGGGGCCAGTTCCTACGAGCAGTACTTC.

V is TRBV6-1 and J is TRBJ2-1; 8 bases agree with TRBD2. Trimming cost V 3 bases and J 8 bases; bases outside gene matches: 9. Germline CDR1 is MNHNS and CDR2 is SASEGT. The CDR3 consists of 15 residues. CDR3 loop: CASSEQWGRGDEQFF. The CDR3 DNA follows: TGTGCCAGCAGTGAGCAGTGGGGGCGGGGGGATGAGCAGTTCTTC.

This clone was observed a single time. The chain employs TRBV6-6 and TRBJ1-4, with D hard to call. The CDR3 length is 13 residues. Germline V gives CDR1 MNHNY, CDR2 SVGAGI (reference sequence). Trimming took off 5 bases at V and 8 bases at J, with 12 bases between the two ends. CDR3 residues: CASSGGEAEKLFF. The CDR3 coding sequence is TGTGCCAGCAGTGGTGGGGAAGCGGAAAAACTGTTTTTT.

This rearrangement joins TRBV28 to TRBJ2-7, with D possibly TRBD1 on 6 matching bases. The CDR3 contains 15 residues. The V end lost 1 base, the J end lost 0 bases, and 10 bases lay between the germline ends. Germline V gives CDR1 MDHEN, CDR2 SYDVKM. CDR3 amino acids: CASSLFGGPSYEQYF. As DNA, the CDR3 is TGTGCCAGCAGTTTATTTGGGGGCCCCTCCTACGAGCAGTACTTC. The whole variable domain, filled in from reference TRBV28 and TRBJ2-7, reads DVKVTQSSRYLVKRTGEKVFLECVQDMDHENMFWYRQDPGLGLRLIYFSYDVKMKEKGDIPEGYSVSREKKERFSLILESASTNQTSMYLCASSLFGGPSYEQYFGPGTRLTVT.

This clone was counted a few times. This rearrangement joins TRBV6-5 to TRBJ2-2; TRBD1 aligns across 9 bases. This CDR3 has 15 amino acids. The V gene end was trimmed by 7 bases and the J gene end by 3 bases; junction bases not matched to a gene: 6. The V gene's germline CDR1 is MNHEY and CDR2 SVGAGI. The CDR3 loop is CASTRTGVDTGELFF. The CDR3 nucleotides read TGTGCCAGCACTCGGACAGGGGTTGACACCGGGGAGCTGTTTTTT.

The chain's CDR3 is CAWGAPAGGAYNEQFF. The CDR3, as DNA: TGTGCCTGGGGGGCCCCAGCGGGAGGAGCTTACAATGAGCAGTTCTTC. The chain uses TRBV30 and TRBJ2-1, with TRBD2 identical over 9 bases. V gave up 5 bases and J gave up 4 bases; unmatched junction bases: 12. There are 16 residues in the CDR3. CDR1 and CDR2 from the germline V gene are GTSNPN and SVGIG (reference sequence). The whole variable domain, filled in from reference TRBV30 and TRBJ2-1, reads SQTIHQWPATLVQPVGSPLSLECTVEGTSNPNLYWYRQAAGRGLQLLFYSVGIGQISSEVPQNLSASRPQDRQFILSSKKLLLSDSGFYLCAWGAPAGGAYNEQFFGPGTRLTVL.

The chain links TRBV28 to TRBJ2-7; D is unclear. The CDR3 sequence is 14 residues long. Deletions cut 3 bases from V and 5 bases from J, with 14 bases between. Germline V gene sequence: CDR1 MDHEN, CDR2 SYDVKM. The CDR3 DNA reads TGTGCCAGCAGTTTTTGGGTGGGCACAGACGAGCAGTACTTC. It specifies CASSFWVGTDEQYF.

V gene TRBV4-1 combines with J gene TRBJ1-1; possible D gene TRBD1, 5 bases. V lost 6 bases to trimming and J lost 0 bases, with 11 bases between them. The germline V gene encodes CDR1 MGHRA and CDR2 YSYEKL. This CDR3 contains 14 residues. The CDR3 sequence: CASRRQPMNTEAFF. CDR3 DNA sequence: TGCGCCAGCAGAAGACAGCCTATGAACACTGAAGCTTTCTTT.